This T cell receptor beta chain was identified in a study of regulatory T cells in long-lasting Graves disease. The time point denotes: persistent/refractory GD, antithyroid drugs over 5 years with positive TRAb. The TCR library was made from RNA that had been extracted from PBMCs in TRIzol. This clonotype was detected only a few times. Its target is not known. Overall study findings and caveats: Newly diagnosed Graves' patients exceeded persistent ones in TCR diversity.

Arm-PCR of CDR3 regions and iRepertoire HTBI primers were the basis on which TCR beta libraries were built. In the original workflow: Among the samples, around 61 TRBV and 14 TRBJ segments were identified. TCRdb re-analysed the multiplex PCR reads in MiXCR, keeping a single row per CDR3 protein. The V and J calls shown here were made by TCRdb, not taken from the authors' results. Altogether roughly 430,000 distinct CDR3 sequences are present, roughly 23% being singletons, with the ten largest covering roughly an eighth. The source material was peripheral blood mononuclear cells (PBMCs), sampled when the disease was refractory, from a patient treated with antithyroid drugs. This receptor was identified in a female donor with Graves disease.

The CDR3: CAWSGLGSLYEQYF. For the CDR3, the DNA is TGTGCCTGGAGTGGGTTAGGGTCTCTCTACGAGCAGTACTTC. The chain carries TRBV30 and TRBJ2-7; D unresolved. The V end lost 1 base, the J end lost 3 bases, and 13 bases lay between the germline ends. The CDR3 is 14 residues long. Germline V gene lookup returns CDR1 GTSNPN and CDR2 SVGIG (reference sequence).